This note documents a single TCR beta chain sequence. The antigen is unknown. The PCR made use of 60 Vbeta and 13 Jbeta primers. Some clones are missing from TCRdb's copy, which holds only in-frame ones; the method was immunoSEQ multiplex PCR. The sample yields roughly 41,000 clones, of which the top ten take up approximately 1%. The CDR3 extends over 15 amino acids. CDR1 is LGHNA, CDR2 YSLEER, per germline. Trimming took 4 bases from V and 4 from J; bases not matched to a gene: 3. The data were taken from a study of cytomegalovirus exposure and HLA in healthy donors. The study's findings and limits: The study had only CMV serostatus as immune exposure information.

Sequencing used PBMCs. The sequence came from a woman aged 35 to 49 in good health and CMV-seronegative. The chain couples TRBV4-3 to TRBJ2-2, with 10 bases matching TRBD1. The CDR3 DNA reads TGCGCCAGCAGCCGATGGACAGGGGGCACCGGGGAGCTGTTTTTT. Translation gives CASSRWTGGTGELFF.